This paragraph reports one TCR beta chain. Its specificity is unknown. This sample stems from a study of breast tumors, draining lymph nodes, adjacent tissues. Study results and limitations: Tumor TCR diversity was below lymph nodes but above nontumor tissue. The lymph node origin of tumor T cells was framed as consistent with a hypothesis, not demonstrated. Compared with basal-like, luminal-like tumors shared significantly more repertoire with nontumor tissue.

MiXCR was run by TCRdb on the multiplex PCR reads, yielding one entry per CDR3 protein. The sample lists 200,000 to 250,000 distinct CDR3 sequences, about a third occurring once. Samples came from axillary lymph nodes draining the breast cancer. Material for sequencing was axillary lymph node tissue. This clonotype originated in a female donor with breast cancer. Some clones in this sample may be carry-over from other donors' samples.

For the CDR3, the DNA is TGTGCCAGCAGCTACAGCGGGGGGCCGGGGAATCAGCCCCAGCATTTT. Its translation is CASSYSGGPGNQPQHF. The gene calls are TRBV7-3 and TRBJ1-5; D perhaps matches TRBD1 (6 bases). This CDR3 region has 16 residues. The ends were cut back, 4 bases at V and 4 bases at J, with 17 bases in the middle. In germline, CDR1 is SGHTA, CDR2 FQGTGA.